Shown below are 5 T cell receptor beta chains from a single sample sequenced in a study of blood T cell repertoires in COVID-19. The repertoire was sequenced with immunoSEQ multiplex PCR; TCRdb's copy has only in-frame clones and lacks some. The data show about 140,000 clones, about four fifths seen once. Material: peripheral blood. Receptor source: a woman older than 75 in a cohort sampled during active or convalescent COVID-19.

V is TRBV7-2 and J is TRBJ1-3; perhaps TRBD1 as D (6 bases). Germline V gene lookup returns CDR1 SGHTA and CDR2 FQGNSA. V was shortened by 1 base and J by 0 bases, with 13 bases between the two germline ends. The CDR3 sequence is 17 residues long. The CDR3 sequence is CASSLGEGVRSGNTIYF. As DNA, the CDR3 is TGTGCCAGCAGCTTAGGAGAGGGGGTCCGCTCTGGAAACACCATATATTTT.

As DNA, the CDR3 is TGTGCCAGTACGAGAGCACTGGGGAGGAACACTGAAGCTTTCTTT. It specifies CASTRALGRNTEAFF. The rearrangement links TRBV19 to TRBJ1-1, with D hard to call. The CDR3 has 15 residues. The germline V and J ends were trimmed by 7 bases and 1 base, with 16 bases remaining between them. Germline V CDR1 and CDR2: LNHDA, SQIVND (reference sequence).

The rearrangement links TRBV6-5 to TRBJ2-7; the D is unclear. Between the trimmed V and J ends, which lost 8 bases and 3 bases, there was a span of 11 bases. This CDR3 comprises 12 residues. Germline CDR1 reads MNHEY; CDR2 reads SVGAGI. As DNA, the CDR3 is TGTGCCAGCGCTTACAGTAACTACGAGCAGTACGTC. Translated: CASAYSNYEQYV.

This chain joins TRBV18 and TRBJ1-6; possibly TRBD1 for D (6 bases). This CDR3 spans 15 amino acids. The germline V gene has CDR1 KGHSH and CDR2 LQKENI. V was cut by 2 bases and J by 8 bases, with 13 bases left in between. The CDR3 spells CASSPNRVEDSPLHF. CDR3 in DNA: TGTGCCAGCTCACCAAACAGGGTTGAGGATTCACCCCTCCACTTT.

This chain joins TRBV18 and TRBJ2-7, with D possibly matching TRBD2 (5 bases). This CDR3 contains 13 residues. V lost 0 bases and J lost 5, with 8 bases in between. The germline V gene encodes CDR1 KGHSH and CDR2 LQKENI. As DNA, the CDR3 is TGTGCCAGCTCACCACCGACCGGGAACGAGCAGTACTTC. As protein: CASSPPTGNEQYF.